Listed below are T cell receptor beta chains from one sample, sequenced in a study of CD8+CD57+ T cells in acquired aplastic anemia. From the reads, TCRdb called clonotypes with MiXCR, one entry per CDR3 protein. The table has about 180,000 distinct CDR3 sequences, around 50% seen once; the top ten hold 10% to 15%. Specimen: sorted CD4+, CD8+, or CD8+CD57+ T cells (not recorded which) from PBMCs. The receptors derive from a human donor with aplastic anemia. The conserved cysteine and the conserved F or W are not part of the CDR3 here. Fields, in order: J gene, V gene, CDR3 protein.

J: TRBJ2-7
V: TRBV10-2
CDR3: ASSEEGDTREQY

J: TRBJ2-2
V: TRBV5-1
CDR3: ASSFGTGLNTGELF

J: TRBJ1-6
V: TRBV2
CDR3: ASSGQGTYNSPLH

J: TRBJ1-1
V: TRBV7-9
CDR3: ASSLASQNTEAF

J: TRBJ2-7
V: TRBV29-1
CDR3: SVDPGQGPYEQS

J: TRBJ1-1
V: TRBV4-3
CDR3: ASSQGDLNLNTEAF

J: TRBJ1-1
V: TRBV15
CDR3: ATSRDHKVGTEAF

J: TRBJ2-5
V: TRBV6-5
CDR3: ASTSSGFGETQY

J: TRBJ1-3
V: TRBV15
CDR3: ATSRAEAPPGNTIY

J: TRBJ1-1
V: TRBV20-1
CDR3: SATGGADTEAF

J: TRBJ2-7
V: TRBV12-3/TRBV12-4
CDR3: ASSATGAGKQY

J: TRBJ2-3
V: TRBV20-1
CDR3: SAPGLAGTDTQY

J: TRBJ1-3
V: TRBV7-9
CDR3: ASSLSVDTIY

J: TRBJ2-7
V: TRBV20-1
CDR3: SADRGISYEQY

J: TRBJ2-2
V: TRBV20-1
CDR3: SANHRGYTPNTGELF

J: TRBJ2-3
V: TRBV10-3
CDR3: AISEGASGATDTQY

J: TRBJ2-7
V: TRBV7-2
CDR3: ASSFTRGGYEQY

J: TRBJ2-7
V: TRBV12-3/TRBV12-4
CDR3: ASSLALGYEQY

J: TRBJ2-1
V: TRBV2
CDR3: ASSEAWPSGSSEQF

J: TRBJ2-7
V: TRBV6-1
CDR3: ASSGNAATGRTYEQY

J: TRBJ1-2
V: TRBV20-1
CDR3: SASPDREGGYT

J: TRBJ2-7
V: TRBV19
CDR3: ASSTGQGRYEQY

J: TRBJ2-3
V: TRBV2
CDR3: ASRDGLAGGTDTQY

J: TRBJ2-7
V: TRBV5-4
CDR3: ASSPLGQGEQY

J: TRBJ1-2
V: TRBV9
CDR3: ASSVSRTRVESNGYT

J: TRBJ2-5
V: TRBV20-1
CDR3: SARDTKEETQY

J: TRBJ1-1
V: TRBV10-3
CDR3: AISGMIGQGEDEAF

J: TRBJ2-5
V: TRBV5-5
CDR3: ASSLPKAGSQETQY

J: TRBJ2-1
V: TRBV10-3
CDR3: AISDVLAPHNEQF

J: TRBJ1-2
V: TRBV7-9
CDR3: ASSLPGGGYT

J: TRBJ1-2
V: TRBV20-1
CDR3: SAMVPNGYT

J: TRBJ1-6
V: TRBV20-1
CDR3: SAKGGGYYNSPLH

J: TRBJ2-2
V: TRBV19
CDR3: ASSIRALNTGELF

J: TRBJ1-6
V: TRBV4-3
CDR3: ASSQVTVLGSPLH

J: TRBJ2-1
V: TRBV6-5
CDR3: ASSRTRNNEQF

J: TRBJ1-2
V: TRBV5-6
CDR3: ASSLRSNYGYT

J: TRBJ2-3
V: TRBV2
CDR3: ASRSGDTQY

J: TRBJ1-2
V: TRBV6-5
CDR3: ASSYSTGRGGYT

J: TRBJ2-7
V: TRBV10-3
CDR3: AIRDPGLAGAGAEQY

J: TRBJ1-1
V: TRBV29-1
CDR3: SVEEVQGF

J: TRBJ1-6
V: TRBV9
CDR3: ASSGGQQVSPLH

J: TRBJ2-7
V: TRBV3-1
CDR3: ASSQGGGGSYEQY

J: TRBJ2-7
V: TRBV7-7
CDR3: ASSPGQRTYEQY

J: TRBJ1-1
V: TRBV5-4
CDR3: ASSLDLVGALNTEAF

J: TRBJ2-1
V: TRBV9
CDR3: ASTRTSRDNEQF

J: TRBJ2-1
V: TRBV12-3/TRBV12-4
CDR3: ASSPLADTDDNEQF

J: TRBJ2-1
V: TRBV25-1
CDR3: ASSHILAGEQF

J: TRBJ2-3
V: TRBV14
CDR3: ASSRLGPMSTDTQY

J: TRBJ2-3
V: TRBV24-1
CDR3: ATSDQRGGTDTQY

J: TRBJ2-5
V: TRBV24-1
CDR3: ATSAQGGPDLQETQY

J: TRBJ2-5
V: TRBV20-1
CDR3: SARNLAGGQETQY

J: TRBJ2-2
V: TRBV6-4
CDR3: ASSGAGEAGELF

J: TRBJ2-5
V: TRBV4-1
CDR3: ASRQSGTGGETQY

J: TRBJ2-6
V: TRBV4-2
CDR3: ASSLRPGPRGASGANVLT

J: TRBJ2-1
V: TRBV10-3
CDR3: AISAPRQESSYNEQF